These 32 T cell receptor beta chains were sequenced from one sample in a study of OX40 agonist ivuxolimab in advanced cancers. Only in-frame clones appear in the TCRdb table, and some are missing; sequencing was by immunoSEQ multiplex PCR. The sample records about 91,000 clones, over 75% being singletons. Specimen: CD4+ or CD8+ T cells sorted from blood, collected in a trial of the OX40 agonist ivuxolimab. The receptor source for this set is an adult with an advanced solid tumor such as melanoma, head and neck, liver or kidney cancer.

The chain carries TRBV5-4 and TRBJ1-6, with a weak D call TRBD1 (6 bases). CDR1 and CDR2 (germline): SGHNT, YYREEE (reference sequence). The CDR3 spans 16 residues. Trimming stripped 0 bases from V and 5 bases from J, with 12 bases between. CDR3 sequence reads: CASSLAEDRDNSPLHF. Here the CDR3 DNA reads TGTGCCAGCAGCTTGGCCGAGGACAGAGATAATTCACCCCTCCACTTT.

This chain uses TRBV9 with TRBJ1-1; D gene uncertain. The V end was cut by 4 bases, the J end by 8 bases, with 12 bases between. This CDR3 comprises 12 residues. Per germline, CDR1 SGDLS and CDR2 YYNGEE. CDR3 region: CASSPRTEEAFF. The CDR3 DNA sequence: TGTGCCAGCAGCCCGCGGACCGAAGAAGCTTTCTTT. Using reference TRBV9 and TRBJ1-1 for the parts outside the CDR3, the full variable domain is DSGVTQTPKHLITATGQRVTLRCSPRSGDLSVYWYQQSLDQGLQFLIQYYNGEERAKGNILERFSAQQFPDLHSELNLSSLELGDSALYFCASSPRTEEAFFGQGTRLTVV.

V usage is TRBV7-2 and J usage is TRBJ1-1; D possibly corresponds to TRBD1 (6 bases). CDR1 is SGHTA and CDR2 is FQGNSA in the germline V gene. The ends were cut back, 1 base at V and 4 bases at J, with 7 bases in the middle. This CDR3 comprises 13 residues. The CDR3 reads CASSLEGGTEAFF. As DNA, the CDR3 is TGTGCCAGCAGCTTAGAGGGGGGCACTGAAGCTTTCTTT.

This chain uses TRBV27 with TRBJ2-5; the D gene is possibly TRBD1 (5 bases). There are 12 residues in the CDR3. Trimming pared 6 bases from V and 4 bases from J, leaving 9 bases between. Germline V gene sequence: CDR1 MNHEY, CDR2 SMNVEV (reference sequence). This chain's CDR3 is CASRKGVETQYF. DNA of the CDR3: TGTGCCAGCAGGAAAGGGGTAGAGACCCAGTACTTC.

V is TRBV30 and J is TRBJ1-1, with 8 bases matching TRBD1. There are 15 residues in the CDR3. The germline V gene encodes CDR1 GTSNPN and CDR2 SVGIG (reference sequence). V trimming: 0 bases; J trimming: 2 bases; junction bases outside the gene matches: 5. CDR3 nucleotide sequence: TGTGCCTGGAGTGTTGACAGGGGCGTCAACACTGAAGCTTTCTTT. Translating gives CAWSVDRGVNTEAFF.

CDR3 nucleotide sequence: TGTGCCAGCAGCTCCGCCGAGGGGGGCTACACCTTC. Encoded protein: CASSSAEGGYTF. V and J are TRBV6-6 and TRBJ1-2, with a possible D match to TRBD1 (5 bases). V lost 6 bases, J lost 8 bases, and 13 bases lay in between. There are 12 residues in the CDR3. Germline CDR1 and CDR2: MNHNY and SVGAGI (reference sequence).

V and J are TRBV5-1 and TRBJ2-3; tentatively, D is TRBD1 (5 bases). The CDR3 is made up of 17 amino acids. Germline CDR1 and CDR2: SGHRS and YFSETQ. The V gene lost 3 bases and the J gene lost 1 base, with 18 bases spanning the gap. The CDR3 sequence: CASSSGRRGGGTDTQYF. CDR3 nucleotide sequence: TGCGCCAGCAGCTCCGGTAGAAGGGGCGGAGGCACAGATACGCAGTATTTT.

V gene TRBV19 combines with J gene TRBJ2-1; TRBD2 aligns across 10 bases. The CDR3 contains 13 residues. V gave up 4 bases and J gave up 9 bases; unmatched junction bases: 3. Germline V lookup: CDR1 LNHDA, CDR2 SQIVND (reference sequence). As DNA, the CDR3 is TGTGCCAGTAGTAATAGCGGGAGGTCTGAGCAGTTCTTC. Its protein product is CASSNSGRSEQFF.

This clone was counted a few times. This chain uses TRBV14 with TRBJ1-5; 7 bases map to TRBD1. In germline, CDR1 is SGHDN, CDR2 FVKESK. The V and J ends lost 2 bases and 5 bases, in that order; junction bases with no gene match: 12. The CDR3 sequence is 17 residues long. This chain's CDR3 is CASSQHRGTLGDQPQHF. Written as DNA, the CDR3 is TGTGCCAGCAGCCAACACAGGGGTACCCTTGGCGATCAGCCCCAGCATTTT.

Only one count was recorded for this clone. The CDR3 coding sequence is TGTGCCAGCACCTTCGGGGGGAGTGTCAGTGGCTACACCTTC. Protein: CASTFGGSVSGYTF. The chain uses TRBV6-1 and TRBJ1-2; D may be TRBD1 (5 bases). The CDR3 runs to 14 residues. Looked up from germline, CDR1 is MNHNS and CDR2 is SASEGT. V shed 7 bases and J shed 7 bases, with 19 bases lying between them.

The chain couples TRBV6-6 to TRBJ1-2; D gene ambiguous. The CDR3 runs 16 residues. V was cut by 0 bases and J by 2 bases, with 13 bases left in between. CDR1 is MNHNY, CDR2 SVGAGI, per germline (reference sequence). CDR3 region: CASSYSFPEDNYGYTF. In nucleotides, the CDR3 is TGTGCCAGCAGTTACTCGTTTCCAGAGGACAACTATGGCTACACCTTC.

The chain uses TRBV5-6 and TRBJ2-7, with D possibly being TRBD1 or TRBD2 (5 bases each). The CDR3 runs to 16 residues. Germline V gene lookup returns CDR1 SGHDT and CDR2 YYEEEE. With 2 bases removed from V and 7 bases from J, the gap between germline ends came to 22 bases. In nucleotides, the CDR3 is TGTGCCAGCAGCTTTTTCCAGGACGGGCCCTGGGGGGAGCAGTACTTC. Protein sequence: CASSFFQDGPWGEQYF.

The chain has TRBV7-7 and TRBJ2-1; 9 bases map to TRBD2. This CDR3 comprises 15 residues. CDR1 SSHAT and CDR2 FNYEAQ come from the germline V gene (reference sequence). The V gene end was trimmed by 6 bases and the J gene end by 9 bases; junction bases not matched to a gene: 12. CDR3 sequence (DNA): TGTGCCAGCAGTCCCGGAATAGCGGGAGTATCTGAGCAGTTCTTC. Amino acid sequence: CASSPGIAGVSEQFF.

The chain carries TRBV7-7 and TRBJ2-2; D could derive from TRBD1 or TRBD2 (6 bases each). Germline CDR1 is SSHAT and CDR2 is FNYEAQ (reference sequence). V lost 1 base, J lost 5 bases, and 14 bases lay in between. The length of the CDR3 is 16 residues. CDR3 DNA sequence: TGTGCCAGCAGCTTAGGTCCCGGGGGCCCGACCGGGGAGCTGTTTTTT. It encodes CASSLGPGGPTGELFF.

This sequence joins TRBV5-1 and TRBJ2-3; 8 bases fit TRBD2. There are 13 residues in the CDR3. J gave up 3 bases and V 4 bases, and 1 base lay outside the gene matches. Germline V gene data show CDR1 as SGHRS and CDR2 as YFSETQ. The CDR3 sequence: CASSREGTDTQYF. The CDR3 DNA sequence: TGCGCCAGCAGCCGGGAGGGGACAGATACGCAGTATTTT.

This chain joins TRBV7-9 and TRBJ1-2, with D maybe TRBD1 (5 bases). This CDR3 comprises 15 residues. Trimming removed 4 bases at V and 0 bases at J, with 12 bases between. Germline loops: CDR1 SEHNR, CDR2 FQNEAQ (reference sequence). The CDR3 bases are TGTGCCAGCAGCTCCCTGACAGAAACTAACTATGGCTACACCTTC. This gives the protein CASSSLTETNYGYTF.

V and J are TRBV10-3 and TRBJ1-1; D is undetermined. CDR3 length: 13 amino acids. Between the trimmed V and J ends, which lost 0 bases and 6 bases, there was a span of 8 bases. From germline, CDR1 is ENHRY and CDR2 SYGVKD. The CDR3 nucleotides are TGTGCCATCAGTGAGTCGGGGTTGGCTGAAGCTTTCTTT. This codes for CAISESGLAEAFF.

The J gene is TRBJ1-5, the V gene TRBV28, with 8 bases matching TRBD1. From germline, CDR1 is MDHEN and CDR2 SYDVKM. This CDR3 is built from 14 residues. V lost 10 bases, J lost 0 bases, and 5 bases stayed unmatched. CDR3 in amino acids: CAIGTGLSNQPQHF. As DNA, the CDR3 is TGTGCCATTGGGACAGGCCTTAGCAATCAGCCCCAGCATTTT.

This clone was picked up one time. The chain's CDR3 is CASSSGPRLDTQYF. As DNA, the CDR3 is TGTGCCAGCAGCTCGGGACCCCGATTAGATACGCAGTATTTT. The V and J genes are TRBV5-4 and TRBJ2-3; either TRBD1 or TRBD2 may fit D (5 bases each). Germline V gene lookup returns CDR1 SGHNT and CDR2 YYREEE (reference sequence). This CDR3 region has 14 residues. Trimming left V 3 bases short and J 5 bases short, with 13 bases between.

The chain carries TRBV10-3 and TRBJ1-2; unclear D gene. Germline assignment: CDR1 ENHRY and CDR2 SYGVKD. The CDR3 has 14 amino acids. Trimming pared 3 bases from V and 2 bases from J, leaving 10 bases between. The CDR3 sequence: CAISEPGRNYGYTF. CDR3 sequence (DNA): TGTGCCATCAGTGAACCCGGGCGAAACTATGGCTACACCTTC.

This clone came up once. This rearrangement joins TRBV9 to TRBJ2-1; TRBD2 agrees at 14 bases. The V gene end was trimmed by 3 bases and the J gene end by 7 bases; junction bases not matched to a gene: 15. Germline V lookup: CDR1 SGDLS, CDR2 YYNGEE. The CDR3 extends over 19 amino acids. The CDR3, as DNA: TGTGCCAGCAGCGCAGTATCATCGGGACTAGCGGGAGCATGGAATGAGCAGTTCTTC. Amino acids: CASSAVSSGLAGAWNEQFF.

The genes are TRBV19 and TRBJ2-7, with D perhaps assigned TRBD1 or TRBD2 (5 bases each). Germline V CDR1 and CDR2: LNHDA, SQIVND (reference sequence). This CDR3 region has 14 residues. Trimming took off 5 bases at V and 2 bases at J, with 13 bases between the two ends. The CDR3 is CASSVGAQTYEQYF. For the CDR3, the DNA is TGTGCCAGTAGTGTCGGGGCCCAGACCTACGAGCAGTACTTC. Drawing the rest from reference TRBV19 and TRBJ2-7, the complete variable domain is DGGITQSPKYLFRKEGQNVTLSCEQNLNHDAMYWYRQDPGQGLRLIYYSQIVNDFQKGDIAEGYSVSREKKESFPLTVTSAQKNPTAFYLCASSVGAQTYEQYFGPGTRLTVT.

This clone occurred a few times. CDR3 sequence reads: CASSRNTAHYGYTF. The DNA for the CDR3 is TGTGCCAGTAGTAGAAATACAGCACACTATGGCTACACCTTC. The genes are TRBV19 and TRBJ1-2; the D is unclear. V gave up 4 bases and J gave up 3 bases, with 12 bases separating them. The CDR3 totals 14 residues. Germline V CDR1 and CDR2: LNHDA, SQIVND (reference sequence).

The V call is TRBV7-3, the J call TRBJ2-1; 10 positions match TRBD2. The junction had 6 bases not matched to a gene; V was cut back by 3 bases and J by 7 bases. The CDR3 is 15 residues long. From germline, CDR1 is SGHTA and CDR2 FQGTGA. The CDR3 DNA follows: TGTGCCAGCAGCTTTAGGGCTAGCGGGAGAAATGAGCAGTTCTTC. Translation gives CASSFRASGRNEQFF.

The chain links TRBV11-2 to TRBJ2-2; TRBD2 matches at 7 bases. Trimming cost V 1 base and J 2 bases; bases outside gene matches: 4. Germline V gene sequence: CDR1 SGHAT, CDR2 FQNNGV. The CDR3 is made up of 16 amino acids. CDR3 DNA sequence: TGTGCCAGCAGCTTAGTCCCTAGCGGAAACACCGGGGAGCTGTTTTTT. It specifies CASSLVPSGNTGELFF.

The chain couples TRBV2 to TRBJ1-1, with D unresolved. The V and J ends lost 2 bases and 5 bases respectively, with 12 bases between them. Per the germline V gene, CDR1 is SNHLY and CDR2 is FYNNEI. This CDR3 is built from 14 residues. The CDR3 coding sequence is TGTGCCAGCAGTGAACGAACGGCGGGTACTGAAGCTTTCTTT. Translating gives CASSERTAGTEAFF. The full variable domain, with the rest looked up from reference TRBV2 and TRBJ1-1, is EPEVTQTPSHQVTQMGQEVILRCVPISNHLYFYWYRQILGQKVEFLVSFYNNEISEKSEIFDDQFSVERPDGSNFTLKIRSTKLEDSAMYFCASSERTAGTEAFFGQGTRLTVV.

This clone appeared once. The chain employs TRBV19 and TRBJ1-1; tentatively, D is TRBD1 (5 bases). Germline V lookup: CDR1 LNHDA, CDR2 SQIVND (reference sequence). The length of the CDR3 is 14 residues. Trimming left V 5 bases short and J 0 bases short, with 10 bases between. The DNA of the CDR3 is TGTGCCAGTAGTGCCGGGACGGTGAACACTGAAGCTTTCTTT. The encoded protein is CASSAGTVNTEAFF.

This rearrangement joins TRBV12-5 to TRBJ2-1, with 9 positions matching TRBD1. Germline V CDR1 and CDR2: LGHNT, FRNRAP. This CDR3 comprises 15 residues. V was pared by 1 base and J by 7 bases, with 5 bases of the junction left unmatched. CDR3 DNA: TGTGCTAGTGGTTTGGAGCGGACAGGGGTAAATGAGCAGTTCTTC. Its translation is CASGLERTGVNEQFF.

The rearrangement uses TRBV10-3 and TRBJ2-1, with D perhaps matching TRBD2 (5 bases). V lost 7 bases, J lost 5 bases, and 9 bases lay in between. Germline V gene sequence: CDR1 ENHRY, CDR2 SYGVKD. The CDR3 has 12 amino acids. The CDR3 loop is CAIKASNNEQFF. The DNA of the CDR3 is TGTGCCATCAAGGCTAGCAACAATGAGCAGTTCTTC.

The chain couples TRBV27 to TRBJ2-5; D gene uncertain. The V gene's germline CDR1 is MNHEY and CDR2 SMNVEV (reference sequence). Between the trimmed V and J ends, which lost 3 bases and 1 base, there was a span of 6 bases. The CDR3 is 13 residues long. CDR3 loop: CASSFNTQETQYF. The DNA of the CDR3 is TGTGCCAGCAGTTTTAACACCCAAGAGACCCAGTACTTC.

The sample holds many counts of this clone. This rearrangement joins TRBV7-8 to TRBJ2-3; D remains ambiguous. With 2 bases removed from V and 11 bases from J, the gap between germline ends came to 20 bases. The CDR3 has 15 residues. Looked up from germline, CDR1 is SGHVS and CDR2 is FQNEAQ. Here the CDR3 DNA reads TGTGCCAGCAGCTTATCCCAAGACCGGCTATGGGGGCAGTATTTT. It translates to CASSLSQDRLWGQYF.

The rearrangement uses TRBV19 and TRBJ2-1, with a tentative D call TRBD2 (5 bases). The ends were cut back, 1 base at V and 2 bases at J, with 6 bases in the middle. The CDR3 covers 14 residues. The germline CDR1 and CDR2 sequences are LNHDA and SQIVND (reference sequence). The CDR3 nucleotides are TGTGCCAGTAGTATAGCGGGAACCTACAATGAGCAGTTCTTC. Amino acid sequence: CASSIAGTYNEQFF.